The T cell receptor (beta chain) described here comes from a study of human T cells and chemical hapten exposure. Study background: Sensitization applied 2% DPC to approximately 2 cm by approximately 2 cm of upper inner arm skin. Upper-back patches of 0.01% DPC were read at 6 days.

V lost 3 bases and J lost 5, with 7 bases in between. CDR1 is KGHSH and CDR2 is LQKENI in the germline V gene. CDR3 length equals 13 residues. Described time point: pre-sensitization, week 0. Treatment described: therapeutic diphenylcyclopropenone sensitization with weekly scalp DPC. MiXCR, run by TCRdb on the RACE reads, gives a single entry per CDR3 protein. The repertoire consists of around 110,000 distinct CDR3 sequences, with roughly an eighth occurring once and the leading ten covering roughly 1.6%. The source is a woman between 50 and 59 years old with alopecia areata. Some clones in this sample may be carry-over from other donors' samples. The sample here was whole blood, taken in connection with sensitization to the hapten diphenylcyclopropenone (DPC). J is TRBJ2-2 and V is TRBV18; D may be TRBD2 (5 bases). The CDR3 coding sequence is TGTGCCAGCTCACCGGGAGAAACCGGGGAGCTGTTTTTT. This encodes CASSPGETGELFF.